The 28 T cell receptor beta chains below were found in one sample sequenced in a study of blood T cell repertoires in COVID-19. Some clones are missing from TCRdb's copy, which holds only in-frame ones; the method was immunoSEQ multiplex PCR. Here the sample spans a few hundred thousand clones, approximately 83% being singletons. Material: PBMCs or T cells enriched from blood (not recorded which). Receptors originate from a woman between 40 and 55 years old with acute COVID-19.

The gene calls are TRBV2 and TRBJ1-3, with a weak D call TRBD1 (5 bases). The CDR3 consists of 15 residues. Germline CDR1 is SNHLY and CDR2 is FYNNEI. The V gene lost 1 base and the J gene lost 2 bases, with 9 bases spanning the gap. In nucleotides, the CDR3 is TGTGCCAGCAGTGAAGATCGGGGGACTGGAAACACCATATATTTT. Its protein is CASSEDRGTGNTIYF.

The rearrangement links TRBV7-9 to TRBJ1-2, with 9 positions matching TRBD1. Trimming removed 3 bases from V and 4 bases from J; junction bases left unmatched: 9. The germline CDR1 and CDR2 sequences are SEHNR and FQNEAQ (reference sequence). The CDR3 contains 16 residues. The chain's CDR3 is CASSFNTDRGSYGYTF. The DNA of the CDR3 is TGTGCCAGCAGCTTTAATACGGACAGGGGTTCCTATGGCTACACCTTC.

In this sample, this clone turned up a few times. The V call is TRBV28, the J call TRBJ2-7; a possible D gene is TRBD2 (7 bases). From germline, CDR1 is MDHEN and CDR2 SYDVKM. The germline V and J ends were trimmed by 7 bases and 0 bases, with 19 bases remaining between them. CDR3 size: 16 residues. CDR3 sequence (DNA): TGTGCCAGCACCCCAAGTTTGGGGGGGCACTCCTACGAGCAGTACTTC. Its protein is CASTPSLGGHSYEQYF.

This clone has only a few counts. V and J are TRBV7-2 and TRBJ1-1, with TRBD1 matching 7 bases. CDR3 size: 13 residues. V trimming: 6 bases; J trimming: 0 bases; junction bases outside the gene matches: 1. Per germline, CDR1 SGHTA and CDR2 FQGNSA. CDR3 sequence: CASRQGLNTEAFF. As DNA, the CDR3 is TGTGCCAGCAGACAGGGGTTGAACACTGAAGCTTTCTTT. Variable domain in full (rest from reference TRBV7-2 and TRBJ1-1): GAGVSQSPSNKVTEKGKDVELRCDPISGHTALYWYRQSLGQGLEFLIYFQGNSAPDKSGLPSDRFSAERTGGSVSTLTIQRTQQEDSAVYLCASRQGLNTEAFFGQGTRLTVV.

The V gene is TRBV6-2 or TRBV6-3, the J gene TRBJ2-1, with D perhaps matching TRBD1 (5 bases). In germline, CDR1 is MNHEY, CDR2 SVGEGT. This CDR3 region has 15 residues. Trimming pared 1 base from V and 5 bases from J, leaving 12 bases between. CDR3 in DNA: TGTGCCAGCAGTTACTTAGGGGCCCTTGACAATGAGCAGTTCTTC. It translates to CASSYLGALDNEQFF.

CDR3 in DNA: TGTGCCAGCAGTCACGGCCACGGGTCCTACGAGCAGTACTTC. It is translated as CASSHGHGSYEQYF. The chain links TRBV6-5 to TRBJ2-7; D uncertain. CDR3 size: 14 residues. Germline V gene sequence: CDR1 MNHEY, CDR2 SVGAGI. V lost 5 bases and J 1 base, leaving 12 bases between the germline ends.

The rearrangement uses TRBV7-2 and TRBJ1-2; possible D gene TRBD1, 5 bases. The V gene's germline CDR1 is SGHTA and CDR2 FQGNSA. With 5 bases removed from V and 3 bases from J, the gap between germline ends came to 10 bases. The CDR3 runs 13 residues. The CDR3 is CASSVSRDYGYTF. As DNA, the CDR3 is TGTGCCAGCAGCGTCTCCAGGGACTATGGCTACACCTTC.

V gene TRBV19 combines with J gene TRBJ2-3; perhaps TRBD2 as D (5 bases). Germline lookup yields CDR1 LNHDA and CDR2 SQIVND (reference sequence). V was cut by 5 bases and J by 5 bases, with 14 bases left in between. This CDR3 spans 14 amino acids. The CDR3 protein is CASSSRPGVDTQYF. The CDR3 DNA reads as TGTGCCAGTAGTTCCCGACCCGGGGTAGATACGCAGTATTTT.

V is TRBV10-1 and J is TRBJ2-1; no clear D. This CDR3 region has 12 residues. The germline V gene encodes CDR1 WNHNN and CDR2 SYGVQD (reference sequence). Trimming pared 3 bases from V and 10 bases from J, leaving 10 bases between. CDR3 loop: CASSDLDSEQFF. The DNA for the CDR3 is TGCGCCAGCAGTGATCTAGATTCGGAGCAGTTCTTC.

The rearrangement links TRBV24-1 to TRBJ2-1; 7 bases agree with TRBD2. CDR1 is KGHDR, CDR2 SFDVKD, per germline. The CDR3 totals 17 residues. V lost 4 bases, J lost 7 bases, and 15 bases stayed unmatched. In nucleotides, the CDR3 is TGTGCCACCAGTGACCGCCGACTAGGAGAAGCGGGAAATGAGCAGTTCTTC. It translates to CATSDRRLGEAGNEQFF.

V and J are TRBV7-9 and TRBJ1-1, with D possibly being TRBD1 (5 bases). The V and J ends lost 7 bases and 6 bases respectively, with 15 bases between them. Germline CDR1 is SEHNR and CDR2 is FQNEAQ (reference sequence). CDR3 size: 13 residues. The CDR3 is CASTSGGSPEAFF. DNA for the CDR3: TGTGCCAGCACAAGTGGGGGGTCCCCTGAAGCTTTCTTT.

The chain combines TRBV5-1 with TRBJ1-4, with no clear D. Germline CDR1 is SGHRS and CDR2 is YFSETQ. V lost 4 bases and J lost 3, with 7 bases in between. This CDR3 contains 13 residues. The CDR3 region is CASSREANEKLFF. CDR3 nucleotide sequence: TGCGCCAGCAGCCGGGAGGCTAATGAAAAACTGTTTTTT.

The V and J genes are TRBV10-3 and TRBJ1-3; 7 nucleotides match TRBD1. Trimming took 9 bases from V and 4 from J; bases not matched to a gene: 9. CDR1 ENHRY and CDR2 SYGVKD come from the germline V gene. The CDR3 sequence is 14 residues long. CDR3: CAMGEQGGGNTIYF. DNA for the CDR3: TGTGCCATGGGGGAGCAGGGGGGAGGAAACACCATATATTTT.

A single count supports this clone. This CDR3 is CASSRTGGRPANEKLFF. The DNA for the CDR3 is TGTGCCAGCAGCCGGACAGGGGGCCGTCCAGCTAATGAAAAACTGTTTTTT. The chain is built from TRBV3-1 (or the pseudogene TRBV3-2) and TRBJ1-4; the match to TRBD1 covers 11 bases. This CDR3 region has 17 residues. Germline V gives CDR1 LGHDT, CDR2 YNNKEL (reference sequence). After removal of 4 bases from V and 3 bases from J, the junction contained 7 bases not matched to a gene.

The V call is TRBV6-6, the J call TRBJ2-6, with a possible D match to TRBD2 (5 bases). This CDR3 spans 15 amino acids. Germline CDR1 and CDR2: MNHNY and SVGAGI (reference sequence). Trimming stripped 6 bases from V and 2 bases from J, with 11 bases between. This chain's CDR3 is CASRPERAGANVLTF. The CDR3, as DNA: TGTGCCAGCAGACCCGAGAGGGCTGGGGCCAACGTCCTGACTTTC.

The gene calls are TRBV6-6 and TRBJ2-3; no definite D call. The V end lost 0 bases, the J end lost 0 bases, and 4 bases lay between the germline ends. CDR3 length: 14 amino acids. Per germline, CDR1 MNHNY and CDR2 SVGAGI (reference sequence). The DNA of the CDR3 is TGTGCCAGCAGTTACTCCGGGAGCACAGATACGCAGTATTTT. Its protein product is CASSYSGSTDTQYF.

The chain couples TRBV5-8 to TRBJ2-3; D might be TRBD1 (6 bases). This CDR3 spans 14 amino acids. Germline assignment: CDR1 SGHTS and CDR2 YDEGEE. Between the trimmed V and J ends, which lost 4 bases and 4 bases, there was a span of 13 bases. As DNA, the CDR3 is TGTGCCAGCAGCGTACAGGGTGGCGCAGATACGCAGTATTTT. It translates to CASSVQGGADTQYF.

The gene calls are TRBV2 and TRBJ1-5; 11 bases line up with TRBD1. This CDR3 is 14 amino acids long. With V trimmed by 6 bases and J by 7 bases, 5 bases remained unmatched. From germline, CDR1 is SNHLY and CDR2 FYNNEI. As DNA, the CDR3 is TGTGCCAGCAGCCCCCGGGACAGGGGGCAGCCCCAGCATTTT. It yields the protein CASSPRDRGQPQHF. Using reference TRBV2 and TRBJ1-5 for the parts outside the CDR3, the full variable domain is EPEVTQTPSHQVTQMGQEVILRCVPISNHLYFYWYRQILGQKVEFLVSFYNNEISEKSEIFDDQFSVERPDGSNFTLKIRSTKLEDSAMYFCASSPRDRGQPQHFGDGTRLSIL.

Turning to this clone: The identical CDR3 is also encoded by other nucleotide sequences in the sample. The rearrangement links TRBV6-1 to TRBJ1-5, with unresolved D. Germline lookup yields CDR1 MNHNS and CDR2 SASEGT. V lost 3 bases and J lost 1, with 10 bases in between. This CDR3 region has 15 residues. The CDR3 spells CASSEVGGSNQPQHF. The CDR3 bases are TGTGCCAGCAGTGAGGTAGGCGGAAGCAATCAGCCCCAGCATTTT.

The V and J genes are TRBV14 and TRBJ1-4; D unresolved. Germline V gives CDR1 SGHDN, CDR2 FVKESK. With 0 bases removed from V and 8 bases from J, the gap between germline ends came to 16 bases. The CDR3 sequence is 16 residues long. CDR3 sequence: CASSQDHTRGKEKLFF. As DNA, the CDR3 is TGTGCCAGCAGCCAAGATCACACCCGCGGGAAGGAAAAACTGTTTTTT.

The V gene is TRBV5-5, the J gene TRBJ1-2; no clear D gene. There are 15 residues in the CDR3. V dropped 0 bases and J dropped 5 bases, with 14 bases sitting between them. From germline, CDR1 is SGHKS and CDR2 YYEKEE (reference sequence). CDR3 loop: CASSLEPDPRYGYTF. CDR3 nucleotides: TGTGCCAGCAGCTTGGAACCTGACCCGAGGTATGGCTACACCTTC.

The chain joins TRBV27 to TRBJ2-7; D remains ambiguous. This CDR3 is built from 14 residues. V lost 8 bases and J 2 bases, leaving 16 bases between the germline ends. Germline loops: CDR1 MNHEY, CDR2 SMNVEV (reference sequence). DNA for the CDR3: TGTGCCAGCGGAACCGGGTTCACGCCCTACGAGCAGTACTTC. Its protein is CASGTGFTPYEQYF.

The rearrangement uses TRBV25-1 and TRBJ2-1, with 10 bases lining up with TRBD2. Germline V gives CDR1 MGHDK, CDR2 SYGVNS. Trimming cost V 3 bases and J 9 bases; bases outside gene matches: 8. The CDR3 length is 15 residues. The CDR3 here is CASSEYERGGSEQFF. The CDR3 DNA is TGTGCCAGCAGTGAGTACGAGCGGGGGGGCAGTGAGCAGTTCTTC.

This clone has a handful of counts. This chain uses TRBV6-6 with TRBJ2-2; D is unclear. Germline V CDR1 and CDR2: MNHNY, SVGAGI (reference sequence). The V end lost 5 bases, the J end lost 4 bases, and 8 bases lay between the germline ends. The CDR3 is 13 amino acids. This chain's CDR3 is CASSTDATGELFF. CDR3 sequence (DNA): TGTGCCAGCAGTACTGATGCCACCGGGGAGCTGTTTTTT.

Only one count was recorded for this clone. The chain couples TRBV28 to TRBJ1-6; D gene unclear. The CDR3 covers 15 residues. V shed 1 base and J shed 5 bases, with 9 bases lying between them. CDR1 is MDHEN and CDR2 is SYDVKM in the germline V gene. CDR3 sequence (DNA): TGTGCCAGCAGTTTATTGTCCCAGGATAATTCACCCCTCCACTTT. It translates to CASSLLSQDNSPLHF.

This clone was observed a few times. J is TRBJ1-3 and V is TRBV10-1, with unresolved D. The V gene's germline CDR1 is WNHNN and CDR2 SYGVQD (reference sequence). V lost 2 bases and J 3 bases, leaving 11 bases between the germline ends. The CDR3 contains 15 residues. CDR3 protein: CASSEAGNLGNTIYF. The CDR3 DNA reads TGCGCCAGCAGTGAGGCAGGAAATCTTGGAAACACCATATATTTT.

This chain uses TRBV9 with TRBJ2-3; TRBD1 aligns across 7 bases. J was trimmed by 2 bases and V by 4 bases; bases with no gene match: 7. This CDR3 contains 15 residues. Germline V lookup: CDR1 SGDLS, CDR2 YYNGEE. CDR3 residues: CASSIGTALTDTQYF. The CDR3 nucleotides read TGTGCCAGCAGCATCGGGACAGCGCTCACAGATACGCAGTATTTT.

The V gene is TRBV9, the J gene TRBJ2-3, with D possibly being TRBD2 (5 bases). The CDR3 totals 17 residues. Germline V gene sequence: CDR1 SGDLS, CDR2 YYNGEE. The V gene lost 0 bases and the J gene lost 1 base, with 15 bases spanning the gap. The CDR3 coding sequence is TGTGCCAGCAGCGTAGCGGACTTCTTCTCCCGCACAGATACGCAGTATTTT. Its protein is CASSVADFFSRTDTQYF.